This T cell receptor (beta chain) was identified in a study of cytomegalovirus exposure and HLA in healthy donors. Study results and limitations: Three chains tied to CMV proved CMV antigen-specific in vitro. In a later analysis, first-cohort TCR clusters were found to tend to co-occur in the approximately 110 validation repertoires.

A remark on this clone: Antigen: not known.

Assay: immunoSEQ multiplex PCR; the TCRdb copy retains only in-frame clones and omits some. The data contain about 350,000 clones, about nine tenths of them singletons. Sample: PBMCs. The TCR originated in a woman aged 25-40 years in good health and CMV-seropositive.

CDR3 loop: CASSQDIRQMNTEAFF. CDR3 sequence (DNA): TGCGCCAGCAGCCAAGATATTCGACAGATGAACACTGAAGCTTTCTTT. V is TRBV4-1 and J is TRBJ1-1, with D tentatively TRBD1 (5 bases). V dropped 0 bases and J dropped 0 bases, with 11 bases sitting between them. CDR1 and CDR2 (germline): MGHRA, YSYEKL. The CDR3 spans 16 residues.